This TCR beta chain was sequenced in a study of blood T cell repertoires in COVID-19. Germline-derived CDR1 and CDR2 are SQVTM and ANQGSEA. The CDR3 has 12 amino acids. Between the trimmed V and J ends, which lost 4 bases and 8 bases, there was a span of 11 bases. The protocol was immunoSEQ multiplex PCR, while the TCRdb copy is restricted to in-frame clones and leaves out a portion. Altogether 150,000 to 200,000 clones are present, around 85% being singletons, with the ten largest covering roughly 8.4%. Specimen: peripheral blood. The chain combines TRBV29-1 with TRBJ1-4; possibly TRBD1 for D (5 bases). The TCR was taken from a woman older than 75 with COVID-19, enrolled during active disease. CDR3 sequence (DNA): TGCAGCGTTGTGGAGGGGCGCGAAAAACTGTTTTTT. Translated: CSVVEGREKLFF.